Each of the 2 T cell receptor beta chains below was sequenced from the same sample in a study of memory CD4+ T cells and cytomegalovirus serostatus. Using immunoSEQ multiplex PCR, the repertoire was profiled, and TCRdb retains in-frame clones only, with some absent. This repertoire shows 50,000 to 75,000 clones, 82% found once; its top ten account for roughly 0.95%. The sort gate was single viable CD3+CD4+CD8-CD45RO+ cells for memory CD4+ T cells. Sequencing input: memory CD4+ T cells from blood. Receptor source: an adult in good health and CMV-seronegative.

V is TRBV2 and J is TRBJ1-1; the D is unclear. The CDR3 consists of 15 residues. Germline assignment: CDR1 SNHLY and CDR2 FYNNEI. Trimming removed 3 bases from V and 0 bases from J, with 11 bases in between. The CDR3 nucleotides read TGTGCCAGCAGTGAGCGGAGGCTCATGAACACTGAAGCTTTCTTT. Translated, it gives CASSERRLMNTEAFF. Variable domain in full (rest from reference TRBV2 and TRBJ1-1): EPEVTQTPSHQVTQMGQEVILRCVPISNHLYFYWYRQILGQKVEFLVSFYNNEISEKSEIFDDQFSVERPDGSNFTLKIRSTKLEDSAMYFCASSERRLMNTEAFFGQGTRLTVV.

The CDR3 bases are TGTGCCAGCAGCCCGGGATCGGAAGAGACCCAGTACTTC. Its protein is CASSPGSEETQYF. The chain carries TRBV7-3 and TRBJ2-5; D is perhaps TRBD2 (5 bases). Trimming removed 5 bases from V and 3 bases from J, with 10 bases in between. The germline V gene encodes CDR1 SGHTA and CDR2 FQGTGA. The CDR3 runs to 13 residues.